This T cell receptor beta chain is drawn from a study of CD8+ T cells in alopecia areata. Study as a whole: Treated patients received oral tofacitinib, 5 to 10 mg twice daily.

Findings of the study overall: While tofacitinib was given, many expanded lesional clones persisted in scalp and blood.

Reverse transcribed after extraction, RNA yielded cDNA as the sequencing template. Data came from immunoSEQ multiplex PCR; TCRdb stores just in-frame clones and leaves some out. This sample has roughly 200,000 clones, with about 40% found just once. The CDR3 covers 12 residues. CDR1 is SNHLY and CDR2 is FYNNEI in the germline V gene. V was trimmed by 6 bases and J by 7 bases, leaving 9 bases between them. Indicated treatment: oral pan-JAK inhibitor, 5-10 mg twice daily. Punch biopsies of lesional scalp, plus peripheral blood, were taken from alopecia areata patients. From PBMCs, CD4+ and CD8+ T cells were sorted. As to this clone: Its target is not known.

Sequencing used CD4+ T cells sorted from blood, obtained between weeks 36 and 40, from a patient treated with tofacitinib. The genes are TRBV2 and TRBJ2-2, with D perhaps matching TRBD1 or TRBD2 (5 bases each). The receptor's source is a human donor with alopecia areata. The CDR3 DNA sequence: TGTGCCAGCAGCGGGACCTACGGGGAGCTGTTTTTT. Its translation is CASSGTYGELFF.